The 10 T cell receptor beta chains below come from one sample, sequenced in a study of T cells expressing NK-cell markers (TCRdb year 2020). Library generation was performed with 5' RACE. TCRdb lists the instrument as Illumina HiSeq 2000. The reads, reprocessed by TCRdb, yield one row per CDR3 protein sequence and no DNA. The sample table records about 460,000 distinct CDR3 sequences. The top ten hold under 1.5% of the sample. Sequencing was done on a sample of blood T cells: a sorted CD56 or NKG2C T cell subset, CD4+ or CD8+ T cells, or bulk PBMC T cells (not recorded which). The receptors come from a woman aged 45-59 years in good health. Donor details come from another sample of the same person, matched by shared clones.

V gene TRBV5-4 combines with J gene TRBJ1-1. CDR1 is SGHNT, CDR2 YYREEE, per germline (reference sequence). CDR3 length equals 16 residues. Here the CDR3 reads CASRPSLGEVTTEAFF. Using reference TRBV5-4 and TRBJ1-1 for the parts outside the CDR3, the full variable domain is ETGVTQSPTHLIKTRGQQVTLRCSSQSGHNTVSWYQQALGQGPQFIFQYYREEENGRGNFPPRFSGLQFPNYSSELNVNALELDDSALYLCASRPSLGEVTTEAFFGQGTRLTVV.

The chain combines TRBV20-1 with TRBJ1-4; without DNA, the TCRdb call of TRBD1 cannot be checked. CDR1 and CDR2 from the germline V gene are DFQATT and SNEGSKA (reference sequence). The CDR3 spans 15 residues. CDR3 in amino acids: CSASVTGTGNEKLFF.

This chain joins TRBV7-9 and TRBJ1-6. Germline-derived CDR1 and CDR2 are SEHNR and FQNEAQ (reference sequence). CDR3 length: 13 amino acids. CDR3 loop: CASSFGSYSPLHF.

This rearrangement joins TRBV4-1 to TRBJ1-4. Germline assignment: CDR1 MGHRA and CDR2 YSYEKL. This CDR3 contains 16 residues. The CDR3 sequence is CASSKWVSATNEKLFF.

The CDR3 sequence is CASSQGRRAGAARSTEAFF. The chain links TRBV3-1 to TRBJ1-1; the D gene TCRdb calls, TRBD1, cannot be checked with no DNA. Germline V lookup: CDR1 LGHDT, CDR2 YNNKEL (reference sequence). CDR3 length: 19 residues.

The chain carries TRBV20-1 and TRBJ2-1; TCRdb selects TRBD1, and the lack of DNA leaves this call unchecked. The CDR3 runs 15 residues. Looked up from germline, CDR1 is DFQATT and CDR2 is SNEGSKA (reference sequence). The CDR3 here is CSAEALTSSYNEQFF.

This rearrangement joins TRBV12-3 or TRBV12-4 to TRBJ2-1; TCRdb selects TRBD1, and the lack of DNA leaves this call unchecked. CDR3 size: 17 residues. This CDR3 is CASSPSNGVGVYNEQFF.

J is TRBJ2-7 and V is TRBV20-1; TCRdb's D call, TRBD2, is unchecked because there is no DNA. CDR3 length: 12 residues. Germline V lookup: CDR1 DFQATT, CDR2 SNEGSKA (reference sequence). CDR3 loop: CSGRGSRGEQYF.

The CDR3 is CASSDFIRDSLTYEQYF. V and J are TRBV6-1 and TRBJ2-7; there is no DNA to check the TCRdb D call of TRBD1. The CDR3 has 17 amino acids. Germline CDR1 and CDR2: MNHNS and SASEGT.

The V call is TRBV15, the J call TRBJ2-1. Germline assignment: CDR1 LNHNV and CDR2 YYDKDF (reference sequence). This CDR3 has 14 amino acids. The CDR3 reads CATSKGEEFNEQFF.